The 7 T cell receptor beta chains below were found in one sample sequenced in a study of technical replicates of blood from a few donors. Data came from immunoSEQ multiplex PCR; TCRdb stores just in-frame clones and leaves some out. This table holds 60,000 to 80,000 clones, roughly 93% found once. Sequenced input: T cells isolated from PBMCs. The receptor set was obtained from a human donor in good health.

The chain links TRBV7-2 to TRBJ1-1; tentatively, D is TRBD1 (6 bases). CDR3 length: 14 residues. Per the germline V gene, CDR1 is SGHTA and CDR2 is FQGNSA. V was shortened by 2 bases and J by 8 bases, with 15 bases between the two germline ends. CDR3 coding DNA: TGTGCCAGCAGCTTATCACACGAGCAGGGGGAAGCTTTCTTT. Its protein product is CASSLSHEQGEAFF.

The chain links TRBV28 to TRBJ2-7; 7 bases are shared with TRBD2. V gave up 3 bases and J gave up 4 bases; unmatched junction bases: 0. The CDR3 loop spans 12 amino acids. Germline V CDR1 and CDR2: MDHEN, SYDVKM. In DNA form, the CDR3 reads TGTGCCAGCAGTTTGGGGGGGTACGAGCAGTACTTC. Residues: CASSLGGYEQYF.

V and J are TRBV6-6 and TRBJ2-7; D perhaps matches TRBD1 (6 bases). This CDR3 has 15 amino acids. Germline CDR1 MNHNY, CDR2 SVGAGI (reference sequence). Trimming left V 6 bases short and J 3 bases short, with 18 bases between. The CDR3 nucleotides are TGTGCCAGCAGCTCCCGTAGGGGGAGCTTCTACGAGCAGTACTTC. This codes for CASSSRRGSFYEQYF.

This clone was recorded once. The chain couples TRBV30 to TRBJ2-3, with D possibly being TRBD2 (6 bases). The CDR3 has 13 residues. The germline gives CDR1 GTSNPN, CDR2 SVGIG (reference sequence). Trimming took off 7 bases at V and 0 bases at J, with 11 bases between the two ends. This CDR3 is CASLGGSTDTQYF. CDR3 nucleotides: TGTGCCTCCCTTGGGGGGAGCACAGATACGCAGTATTTT. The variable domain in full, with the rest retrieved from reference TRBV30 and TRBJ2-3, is SQTIHQWPATLVQPVGSPLSLECTVEGTSNPNLYWYRQAAGRGLQLLFYSVGIGQISSEVPQNLSASRPQDRQFILSSKKLLLSDSGFYLCASLGGSTDTQYFGPGTRLTVL.

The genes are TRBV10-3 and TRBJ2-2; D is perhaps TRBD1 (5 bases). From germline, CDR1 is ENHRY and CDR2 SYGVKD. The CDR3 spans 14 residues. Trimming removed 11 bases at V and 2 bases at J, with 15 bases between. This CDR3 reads CAVCEQGNTGELFF. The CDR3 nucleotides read TGTGCCGTATGCGAGCAGGGAAACACCGGGGAGCTGTTTTTT.

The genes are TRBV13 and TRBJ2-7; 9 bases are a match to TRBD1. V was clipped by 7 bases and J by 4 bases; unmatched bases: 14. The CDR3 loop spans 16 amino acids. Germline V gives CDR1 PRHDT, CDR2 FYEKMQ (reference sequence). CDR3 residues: CASMEAPGTGLYEQYF. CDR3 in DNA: TGTGCCAGCATGGAAGCCCCGGGGACAGGGTTATACGAGCAGTACTTC.

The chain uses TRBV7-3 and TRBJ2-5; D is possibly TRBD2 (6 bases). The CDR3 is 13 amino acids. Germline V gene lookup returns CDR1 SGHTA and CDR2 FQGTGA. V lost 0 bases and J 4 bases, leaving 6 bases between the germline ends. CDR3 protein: CASSLTGGETQYF. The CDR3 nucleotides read TGTGCCAGCAGCTTAACCGGGGGAGAGACCCAGTACTTC.